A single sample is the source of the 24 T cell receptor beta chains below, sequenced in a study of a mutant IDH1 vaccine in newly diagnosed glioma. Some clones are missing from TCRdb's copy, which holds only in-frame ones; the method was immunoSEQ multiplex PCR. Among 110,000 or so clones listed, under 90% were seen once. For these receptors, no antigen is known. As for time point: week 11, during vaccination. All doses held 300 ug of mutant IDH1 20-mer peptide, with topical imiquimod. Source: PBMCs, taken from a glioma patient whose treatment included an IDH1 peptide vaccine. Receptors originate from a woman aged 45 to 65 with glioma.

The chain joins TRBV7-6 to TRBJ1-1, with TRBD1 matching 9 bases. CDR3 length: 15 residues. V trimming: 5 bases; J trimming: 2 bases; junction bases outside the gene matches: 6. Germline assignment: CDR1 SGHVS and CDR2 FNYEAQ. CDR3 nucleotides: TGTGCCAGCAGCCCCGACAGGGGGGGAAACACTGAAGCTTTCTTT. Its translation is CASSPDRGGNTEAFF. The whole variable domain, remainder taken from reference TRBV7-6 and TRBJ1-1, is GAGVSQSPRYKVTKRGQDVALRCDPISGHVSLYWYRQALGQGPEFLTYFNYEAQQDKSGLPNDRFSAERPEGSISTLTIQRTEQRDSAMYRCASSPDRGGNTEAFFGQGTRLTVV.

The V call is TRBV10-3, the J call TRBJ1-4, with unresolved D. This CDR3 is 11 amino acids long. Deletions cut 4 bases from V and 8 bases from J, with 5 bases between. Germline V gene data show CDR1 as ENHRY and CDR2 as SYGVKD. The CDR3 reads CAISADEKLFF. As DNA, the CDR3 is TGTGCCATCAGTGCAGACGAAAAACTGTTTTTT.

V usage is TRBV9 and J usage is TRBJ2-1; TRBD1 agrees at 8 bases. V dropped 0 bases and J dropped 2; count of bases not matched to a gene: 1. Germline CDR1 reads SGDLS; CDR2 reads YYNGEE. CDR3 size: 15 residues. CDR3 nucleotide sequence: TGTGCCAGCAGCGTAGGGACAGGGACCTACAATGAGCAGTTCTTC. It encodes CASSVGTGTYNEQFF. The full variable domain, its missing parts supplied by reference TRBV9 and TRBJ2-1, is DSGVTQTPKHLITATGQRVTLRCSPRSGDLSVYWYQQSLDQGLQFLIQYYNGEERAKGNILERFSAQQFPDLHSELNLSSLELGDSALYFCASSVGTGTYNEQFFGPGTRLTVL.

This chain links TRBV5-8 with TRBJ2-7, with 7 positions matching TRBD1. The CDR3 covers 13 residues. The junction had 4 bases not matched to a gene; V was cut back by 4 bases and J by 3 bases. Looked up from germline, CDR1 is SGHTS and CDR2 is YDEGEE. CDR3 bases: TGTGCCAGCAGCCGGACAGGCCACTACGAGCAGTACTTC. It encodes CASSRTGHYEQYF.

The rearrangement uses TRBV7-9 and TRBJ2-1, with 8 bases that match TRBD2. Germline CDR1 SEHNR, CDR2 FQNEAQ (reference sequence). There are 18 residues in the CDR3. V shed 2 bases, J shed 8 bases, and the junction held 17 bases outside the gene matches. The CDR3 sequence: CASSLRGGGRSQIYEQFF. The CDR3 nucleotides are TGTGCCAGCAGCTTACGGGGAGGCGGGAGGTCTCAGATCTATGAGCAGTTCTTC.

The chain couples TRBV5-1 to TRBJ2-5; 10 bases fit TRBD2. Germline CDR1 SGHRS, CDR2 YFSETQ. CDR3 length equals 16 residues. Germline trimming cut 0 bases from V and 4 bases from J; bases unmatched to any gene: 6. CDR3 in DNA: TGCGCCAGCAGCTTGGCCTCTAGCGGGAGAGGAGAGACCCAGTACTTC. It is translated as CASSLASSGRGETQYF.

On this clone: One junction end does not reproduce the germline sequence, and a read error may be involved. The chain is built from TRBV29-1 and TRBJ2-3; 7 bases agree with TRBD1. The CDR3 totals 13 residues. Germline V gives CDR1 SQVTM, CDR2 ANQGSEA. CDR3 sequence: CGVDDRVGDTQYF. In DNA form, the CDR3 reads TGCGGCGTTGACGACAGGGTAGGAGATACGCAGTATTTT.

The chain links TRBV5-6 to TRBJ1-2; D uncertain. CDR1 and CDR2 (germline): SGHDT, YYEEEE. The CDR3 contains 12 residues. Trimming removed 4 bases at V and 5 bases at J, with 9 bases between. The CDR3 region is CASSLGPYGYTF. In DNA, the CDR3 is TGTGCCAGCAGCCTAGGGCCGTATGGCTACACCTTC.

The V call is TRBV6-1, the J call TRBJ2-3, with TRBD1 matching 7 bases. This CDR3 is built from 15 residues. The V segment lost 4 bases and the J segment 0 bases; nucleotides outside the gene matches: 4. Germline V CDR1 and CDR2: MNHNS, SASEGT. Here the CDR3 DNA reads TGTGCCAGCAGTGGGGGACAGCCTAGCACAGATACGCAGTATTTT. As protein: CASSGGQPSTDTQYF.

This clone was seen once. The CDR3 DNA reads as TGTGCCAGCAGCAACGGACAGTACTATGGCTACACCTTC. The encoded protein is CASSNGQYYGYTF. The chain is built from TRBV28 and TRBJ1-2; D may be TRBD1 (6 bases). This CDR3 has 13 residues. The germline V and J ends were trimmed by 6 bases and 3 bases, with 11 bases remaining between them. Germline V gene data show CDR1 as MDHEN and CDR2 as SYDVKM.

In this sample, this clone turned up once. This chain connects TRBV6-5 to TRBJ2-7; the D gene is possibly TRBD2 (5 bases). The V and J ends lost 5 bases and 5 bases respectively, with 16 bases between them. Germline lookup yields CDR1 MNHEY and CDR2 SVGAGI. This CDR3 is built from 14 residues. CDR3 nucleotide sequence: TGTGCCAGCAGTCCGGGATCCTATTTTAACGAGCAGTACTTC. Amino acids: CASSPGSYFNEQYF.

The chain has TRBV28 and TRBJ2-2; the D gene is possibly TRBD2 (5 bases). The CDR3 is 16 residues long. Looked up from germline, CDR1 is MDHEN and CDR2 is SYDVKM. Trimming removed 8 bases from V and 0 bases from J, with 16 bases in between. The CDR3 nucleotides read TGTGCCAGCGTCGAACGAGGGCTACCGAACACCGGGGAGCTGTTTTTT. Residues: CASVERGLPNTGELFF.

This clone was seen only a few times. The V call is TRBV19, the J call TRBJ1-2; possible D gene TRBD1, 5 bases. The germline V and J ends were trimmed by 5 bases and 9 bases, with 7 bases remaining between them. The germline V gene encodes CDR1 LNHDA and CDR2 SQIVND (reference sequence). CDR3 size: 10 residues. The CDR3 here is CASSEGSYTF. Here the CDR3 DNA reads TGTGCCAGTAGTGAGGGGAGCTACACCTTC.

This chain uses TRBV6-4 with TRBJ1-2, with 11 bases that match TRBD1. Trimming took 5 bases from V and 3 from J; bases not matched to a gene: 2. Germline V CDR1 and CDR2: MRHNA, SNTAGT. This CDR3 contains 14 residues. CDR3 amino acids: CASSRGQGDYGYTF. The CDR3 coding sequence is TGTGCCAGCAGTCGGGGACAGGGGGACTATGGCTACACCTTC.

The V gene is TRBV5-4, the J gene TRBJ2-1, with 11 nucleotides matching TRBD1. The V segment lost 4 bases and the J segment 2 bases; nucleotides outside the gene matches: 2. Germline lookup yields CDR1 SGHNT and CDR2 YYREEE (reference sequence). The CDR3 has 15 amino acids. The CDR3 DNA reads TGTGCCAGCAGCCCGGGACAGGGGGCCTACAATGAGCAGTTCTTC. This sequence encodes CASSPGQGAYNEQFF.

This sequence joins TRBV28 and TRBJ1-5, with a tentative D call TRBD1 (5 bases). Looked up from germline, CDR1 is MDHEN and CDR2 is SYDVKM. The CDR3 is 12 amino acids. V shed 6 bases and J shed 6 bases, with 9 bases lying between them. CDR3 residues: CASSLGTQPQHF. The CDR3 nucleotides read TGTGCCAGCAGCCTTGGGACTCAGCCCCAGCATTTT.

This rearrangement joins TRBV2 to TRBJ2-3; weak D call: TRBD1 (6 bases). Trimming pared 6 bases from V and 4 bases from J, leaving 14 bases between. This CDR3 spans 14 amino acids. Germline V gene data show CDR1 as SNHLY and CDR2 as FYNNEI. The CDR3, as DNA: TGTGCCAGCAGCAGACAGGCGCCCGCAGATACGCAGTATTTT. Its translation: CASSRQAPADTQYF.

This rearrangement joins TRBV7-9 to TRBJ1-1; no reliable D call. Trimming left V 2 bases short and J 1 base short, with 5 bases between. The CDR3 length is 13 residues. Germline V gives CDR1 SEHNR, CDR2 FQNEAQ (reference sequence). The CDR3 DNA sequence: TGTGCCAGCAGCTTAAGGGAGAACACTGAAGCTTTCTTT. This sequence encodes CASSLRENTEAFF.

CDR3 bases: TGTGCCAGCAGCCCTACTAGCGGCTACTCCTACAATGAGCAGTTCTTC. Its protein product is CASSPTSGYSYNEQFF. V gene TRBV7-6 combines with J gene TRBJ2-1, with TRBD2 identical over 8 bases. Germline-derived CDR1 and CDR2 are SGHVS and FNYEAQ. This CDR3 is 16 amino acids long. V gave up 5 bases and J gave up 0 bases; unmatched junction bases: 6.

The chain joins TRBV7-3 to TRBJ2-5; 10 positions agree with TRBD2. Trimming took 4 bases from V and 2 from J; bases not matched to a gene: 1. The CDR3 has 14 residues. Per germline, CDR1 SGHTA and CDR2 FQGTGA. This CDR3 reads CASSSLAGQETQYF. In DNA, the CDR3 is TGTGCCAGCAGCTCACTAGCGGGGCAAGAGACCCAGTACTTC.

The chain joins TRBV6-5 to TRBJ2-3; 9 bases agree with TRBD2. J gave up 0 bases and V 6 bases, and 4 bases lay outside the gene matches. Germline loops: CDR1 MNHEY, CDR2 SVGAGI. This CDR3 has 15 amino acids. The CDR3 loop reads CASSGREGSTDTQYF. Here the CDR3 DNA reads TGTGCCAGCAGCGGGCGGGAGGGTAGCACAGATACGCAGTATTTT.

The CDR3 here is CASKAGDPDTQYF. Written as DNA, the CDR3 is TGTGCCAGTAAGGCGGGAGATCCAGATACGCAGTATTTT. The gene calls are TRBV19 and TRBJ2-3, with TRBD2 matching 7 bases. The germline CDR1 and CDR2 sequences are LNHDA and SQIVND (reference sequence). This CDR3 has 13 residues. After removal of 7 bases from V and 4 bases from J, the junction contained 5 bases not matched to a gene.

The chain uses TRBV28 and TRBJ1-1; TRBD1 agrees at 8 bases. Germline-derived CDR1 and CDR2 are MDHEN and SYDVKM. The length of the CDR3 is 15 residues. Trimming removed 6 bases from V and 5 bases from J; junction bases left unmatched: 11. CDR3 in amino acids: CASRGSGRGPTEAFF. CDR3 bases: TGTGCCAGCAGGGGCTCAGGCAGGGGGCCAACTGAAGCTTTCTTT.

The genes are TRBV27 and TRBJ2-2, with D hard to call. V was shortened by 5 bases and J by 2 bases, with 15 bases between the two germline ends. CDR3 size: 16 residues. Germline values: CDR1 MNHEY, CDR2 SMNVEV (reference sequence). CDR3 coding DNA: TGTGCCAGCAGTCCCCGGACCCTAAGAAACACCGGGGAGCTGTTTTTT. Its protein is CASSPRTLRNTGELFF.